The entry that follows covers one T cell receptor (beta chain) sequence. This receptor's antigen is unknown. No base-level quality is on record; no much larger clone is a single base apart. This specimen comes from a study of HIV-infected patients and healthy controls (dated by TCRdb to about 2014). In the study overall: Although they stayed below normal ranges, CD4 counts in about 90% of the 16 patients rose modestly but significantly after three months of therapy. Overall T-cell lymphocytopenia was not observed in the patients, and no significant difference from controls was found in total CDR3 counts per chain. The study asked whether deep sequencing of the TCR repertoire from small blood samples of HIV patients could detect immune perturbation and reconstitution. CD8 counts showed no consistent shift during early therapy, whereas the CD4:CD8 ratio rose slightly. Viral load became undetectable in about 70% of the 16 patients by the second bleed and in all patients after a further year of therapy.

Follow-up blood was drawn from HIV-infected patients roughly three months, about 14 weeks, after the initiation of antiretroviral therapy. Whole blood was used without cell fractionation, so all unsorted peripheral T cells were reflected in the repertoire. An approximately 2.7 ml sample of peripheral blood was drawn into Tempus tubes for RNA extraction. Patients with febrile or AIDS-related illness, tumors, hepatitis B or C coinfection, immunomodulatory therapy, recent vaccination or treatment interruptions were excluded from enrollment. Residual genomic DNA was removed with the TURBO-DNase kit and globin mRNA was depleted with GLOBINclear. The study at large found these results: The observed differences in diversity were not explained by the slight differences in age and sex profiles between the study cohorts. Eight alpha and eight beta V genes showed significantly different mean usage between HIV-infected patients and controls. Healthy controls shared more CDR3s between individuals than HIV+ patients, by Jaccard index and by count of highly shared sequences. In size-matched repertoire data, the apparent post-therapy recovery of the Gini index in HIV-infected patients was not replicated. Processing was restricted to sixteen HIV-infected individuals, which the authors judged to be a major constraint on the generalizability of the findings. Compared with untreated HIV+ repertoires, healthy control repertoires had roughly threefold more distinct CDR3s and higher Shannon diversity. The therapy captured by the treated samples lasted only three to four months, arguably too short a period to observe immune reconstitution given low adult thymic output. Rare events from HIV-infected data received too much weight under size-matching, and comparisons were complicated by unequal numbers of distinct sequences between patients and controls. The dynamics of distinct T-cell subpopulations could not be separated, and sequencing depth was restricted, because whole blood was used. HIV-associated CDR3s exhibited a significant reduction in frequency during therapy, whereas CMV-associated CDR3s exhibited no significant change, although the majority increased in frequency. HLA typing of donors was not performed in the study. Alpha-beta chain pairing was not determined in the samples. MAIT cell alpha-chain CDR3s were found at high frequency in healthy controls but were severely depleted in HIV+ repertoires. HIV-infected repertoires showed significantly elevated mean Gini indices relative to controls, which possibly reflects oligoclonality.

CDR1 and CDR2 (SGHTA, FQGNSA) derive from the germline V gene. The cysteine opens and the phenylalanine closes a CDR3 of 13 amino acids. The retained sequence is limited to the CDR3, 39 bases, with the frame set at the first base. V is reduced by 0 bases and J by 5 bases, leaving a spacing of 7 bases between them. Using SuperScript III with primers targeting the alpha and beta constant regions, 400 to 550 ng of RNA was reverse transcribed. Separate alpha and beta chain libraries were made by chain-specific third strand synthesis with multiplexing indices. The protocol used a single primer pair to amplify all rearrangements within a chain, which avoided primer bias, and attached molecular barcodes to each cDNA molecule. Purified cDNA was joined by T4 RNA Ligase 1 to a 5' RACE adapter carrying a random hexamer and the SP2 sequencing primer site. Second strand synthesis was performed with Phusion polymerase and primed from the SP2 site, and slow temperature ramps were applied to favor optimal annealing. Each molecule's 12-nucleotide barcode consisted of two random hexamer sequences, both added before amplification and joined together. P5 and P7 adapter elements plus a second index were added in a short first PCR, which was followed by an approximately 21-cycle amplification PCR with P5s and P7 primers. A total of 25 to 30 PCR cycles were applied to the libraries, which were quantified on a Qubit, sized on a Bioanalyzer, and diluted to around 3.7 nM. The normalized libraries were sequenced on an Illumina MiSeq using 2 x 250 paired-end kits. MinElute columns were the means by which the reverse transcription reactions were cleaned up, and the reactions were eluted into about 10 ul Tris-Cl. Adapter ligations ran for 23 hours at 16 degrees C and were afterwards cleaned with AMPure XP beads at a 1:1 ratio. Per the source publication's procedure: Demultiplexed FASTQ files were processed with a modified Decombinator by which V, J, insert and barcode information was output. Sequences that shared a barcode but differed from the dominant sequence were treated as errors and discarded, and barcodes were clustered at Levenshtein distance 3 and counted to estimate the original cDNA molecules. The R packages ineq, vegan, igraph and RCytoscape were used for downstream analyses, together with IMGT nomenclature and CDR3 definitions. To avoid skew from clonal expansion, each TCR was counted once, and V gene usage was computed over distinct sequences. Whenever two unique CDR3 amino acid sequences within a donor differed by a single Levenshtein edit, similarity networks linked them. In the repertoires, a search was made for a compiled set of published HIV-specific CDR3s (more than 85 alpha, several hundred beta) and CMV-specific CDR3s (around 13 alpha, some 250 beta). Random subsampling to size-matched repertoires showed patients' decreased diversity was not caused by their lower sequence numbers. TCRdb trimmed the raw reads at Q25, called clones with MiXCR and kept productive beta chains. For every CDR3 protein sequence, its rows merge into one entry that carries the most common genes and DNA. TCRdb, rather than the study authors, made the V and J calls. The sample contains 15,000 to 20,000 distinct CDR3 sequences, about 9% of them found a single time. 21% of the sample is in the top ten clones.

Here the sequenced sample was blood, taken during antiretroviral therapy. The TCR sequence derives from an adult with HIV infection. The rearranged chain carries TRBV7-2 and TRBJ2-5, with the D gene uncertain. The CDR3 protein is CASSLAVAETQYF. The nucleotides read TGTGCCAGCAGCTTAGCGGTTGCGGAGACCCAGTACTTC.